This T cell receptor beta chain was profiled in a study of response to subunit inactivated influenza vaccine. This clonotype was detected a few times. What it recognizes is unknown. Study-wide results and caveats: Authors proposed each seasonal influenza vaccination draws in few new T cells.

TCRdb passed the RT-PCR reads through MiXCR, listing each CDR3 protein once. The profile shows over 400,000 distinct CDR3 sequences, around 13% of them singletons. The sequence came from a man aged 50 to 59 who received an inactivated influenza vaccine. Sequenced here: PBMCs from blood, sampled roughly 45 days after vaccination.

CDR3 DNA sequence: TGTGCCAGCAGTTTACTCTCGGAGAATGAGCAGTTCTTC. It specifies CASSLLSENEQFF. This rearrangement joins TRBV28 to TRBJ2-1; D remains ambiguous. V was shortened by 2 bases and J by 7 bases, with 9 bases between the two germline ends. Germline-derived CDR1 and CDR2 are MDHEN and SYDVKM. This CDR3 is 13 amino acids long.